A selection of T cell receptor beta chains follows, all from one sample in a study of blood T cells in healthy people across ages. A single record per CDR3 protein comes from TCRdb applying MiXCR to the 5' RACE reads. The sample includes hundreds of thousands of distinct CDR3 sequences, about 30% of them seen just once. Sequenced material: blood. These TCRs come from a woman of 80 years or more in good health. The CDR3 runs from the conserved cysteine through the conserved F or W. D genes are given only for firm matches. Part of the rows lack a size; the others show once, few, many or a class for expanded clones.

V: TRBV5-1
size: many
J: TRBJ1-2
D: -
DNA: TGCGCCAGCAGCTTGGACGGTGCTACCTATGGCTACACCTTC
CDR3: CASSLDGATYGYTF

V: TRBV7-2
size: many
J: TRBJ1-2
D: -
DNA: TGTGCCAGCAGCAGGGGAGTCAACTATGGCTACACCTTC
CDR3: CASSRGVNYGYTF

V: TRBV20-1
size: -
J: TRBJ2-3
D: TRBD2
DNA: TGCAGTGCTAGTGACGTACTAGCGGGACAAGGAGGGACAGATACGCAGTATTTT
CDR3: CSASDVLAGQGGTDTQYF

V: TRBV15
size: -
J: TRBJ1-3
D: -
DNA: TGTGCCACCAGCCCGCAGGGGAGATCTGGAAACACCATATATTTT
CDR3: CATSPQGRSGNTIYF

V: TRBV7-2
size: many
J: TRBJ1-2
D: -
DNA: TGTGCCAGCAGCTTAGCGGGATTCTATGGCTACACCTTC
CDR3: CASSLAGFYGYTF

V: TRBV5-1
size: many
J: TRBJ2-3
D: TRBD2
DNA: TGCGCCAGCAGCCCAGCGGGGGGCTCAACCACAGATACGCAGTATTTT
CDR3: CASSPAGGSTTDTQYF

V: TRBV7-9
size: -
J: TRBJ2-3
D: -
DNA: TGTGCCAGCAGCTTAGAGGCAGGGTACAGAGATACGCAGTATTTT
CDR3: CASSLEAGYRDTQYF

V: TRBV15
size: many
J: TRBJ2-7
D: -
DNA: TGTGCCACCAGCAGAGATCGCCAGACTGAGCAGTACTTC
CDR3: CATSRDRQTEQYF

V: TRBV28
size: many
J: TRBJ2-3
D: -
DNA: TGTGCCAGCAGTGTGGACTGGGGCACAGATACGCAGTATTTT
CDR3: CASSVDWGTDTQYF

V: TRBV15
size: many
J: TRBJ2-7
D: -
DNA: TGTGCCACCAGCAGAGATCGGAGTTTCGAGCAGTACTTC
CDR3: CATSRDRSFEQYF

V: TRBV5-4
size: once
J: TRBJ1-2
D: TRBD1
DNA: TGTGCCGGCAGCTCGACAGGGGATAACTATGGCTACACCTTC
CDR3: CAGSSTGDNYGYTF

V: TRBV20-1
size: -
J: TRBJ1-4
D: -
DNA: TGCAGCGTTGGTGAGATGAAACTGTTTTTT
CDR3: CSVGEMKLFF

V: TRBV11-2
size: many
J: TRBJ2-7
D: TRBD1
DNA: TGTGCCAGCAGCTCGAGACAGGGGATGACCTACGAGCAGTACTTC
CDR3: CASSSRQGMTYEQYF

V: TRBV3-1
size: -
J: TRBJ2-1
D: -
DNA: TGTGTCAGCAGCCAAAAGCTAGCGAAAGAGACCCAGTTCTTC
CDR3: CVSSQKLAKETQFF

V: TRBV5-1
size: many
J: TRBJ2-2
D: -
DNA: TGCGCCAGCAGCTTGGATGCGGGCACCGGGGAGCTGTTTTTT
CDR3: CASSLDAGTGELFF

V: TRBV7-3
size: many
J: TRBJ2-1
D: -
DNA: TGTGCCAGCAGCTCACTAAATGTTCGCAGTGAGGGCATCGGTGAGCAGTTCTTC
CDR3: CASSSLNVRSEGIGEQFF

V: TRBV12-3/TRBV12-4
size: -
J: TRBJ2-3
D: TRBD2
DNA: TGTGCCAGCAGGGCTACTAGCGGGAGAACAGATACGCAGTATTTT
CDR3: CASRATSGRTDTQYF

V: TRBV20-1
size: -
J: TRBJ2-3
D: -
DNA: TGCAGTGCTAGTCCTCAGTCCACAGATACGCAGTATTTT
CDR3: CSASPQSTDTQYF

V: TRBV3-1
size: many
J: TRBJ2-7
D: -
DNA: TGTGCCAGCAGCCAAGGGGCGACCTCCTACGAGCAGTACTTC
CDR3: CASSQGATSYEQYF

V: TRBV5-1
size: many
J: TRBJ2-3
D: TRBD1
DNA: TGCGCCAGCAGCTTGGTCGGACAGGGCACCCGCACAGATACGCAGTATTTT
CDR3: CASSLVGQGTRTDTQYF

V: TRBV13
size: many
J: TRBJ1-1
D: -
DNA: TGTGCCAGCAGCCGGACAAAAGGGAGTCAGCTGAACACTGAAGCTTTCTTT
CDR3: CASSRTKGSQLNTEAFF

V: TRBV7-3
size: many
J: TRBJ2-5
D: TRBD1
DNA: TGTGCCAGCAGCTTTTACCACGGGACAGGAGGAGAGACCCAGTACTTC
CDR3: CASSFYHGTGGETQYF

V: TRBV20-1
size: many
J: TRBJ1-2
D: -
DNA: TGCAGTGCTCGCAAGGACACGGGCTATGGCTACACCTTC
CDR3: CSARKDTGYGYTF

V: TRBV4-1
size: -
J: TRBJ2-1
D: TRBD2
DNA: TGCGCCAGCCGAAAAGATGGCGGGGGAGCGTACAATGAGCAGTTCTTC
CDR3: CASRKDGGGAYNEQFF

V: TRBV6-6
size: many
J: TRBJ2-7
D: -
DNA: TGTGCCAGCAGTTACCCGGGAAATTCCTACGAGCAGTACTTC
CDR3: CASSYPGNSYEQYF

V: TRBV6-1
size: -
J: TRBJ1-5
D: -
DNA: TGTGCCAGCAGTGAGAGGCAGGGAAATAATCAGCCCCAGCATTTT
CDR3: CASSERQGNNQPQHF

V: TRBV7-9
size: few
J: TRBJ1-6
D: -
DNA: TGTGCCAGCAGCTTAGTGGACAGCAATTCACCCCTCCACTTT
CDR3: CASSLVDSNSPLHF

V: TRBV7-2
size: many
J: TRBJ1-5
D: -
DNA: TGTGCCAGCAGCTTAGCCCTCAATCAGCCCCAGCATTTT
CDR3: CASSLALNQPQHF

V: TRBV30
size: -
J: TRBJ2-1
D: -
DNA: TGTGCCTGGAGTGGGACGGTCGGTGAGCAGTTCTTC
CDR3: CAWSGTVGEQFF

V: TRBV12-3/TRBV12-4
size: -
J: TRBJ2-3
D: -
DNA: TGTGCCAGCACATATGGAGGGGGAACAGATACGCAGTATTTT
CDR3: CASTYGGGTDTQYF

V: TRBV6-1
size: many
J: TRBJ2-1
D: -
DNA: TGTGCCAGCAGTGAAGGGTCTATGAATGAGCAGTTCTTC
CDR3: CASSEGSMNEQFF

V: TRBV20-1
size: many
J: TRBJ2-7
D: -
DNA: TGCAGTGCTAGAGATCAGGGACGGAGCTCCTACGAGCAGTACTTC
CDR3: CSARDQGRSSYEQYF

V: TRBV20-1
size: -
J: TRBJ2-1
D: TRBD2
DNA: TGCAGTGCTAGTGGGGGACTACCCTACAATGAGCAGTTCTTC
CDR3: CSASGGLPYNEQFF

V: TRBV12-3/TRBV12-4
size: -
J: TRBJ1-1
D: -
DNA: TGTGCCAGCAGTCGGACATCCTGGAACACTGAAGCTTTCTTT
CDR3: CASSRTSWNTEAFF

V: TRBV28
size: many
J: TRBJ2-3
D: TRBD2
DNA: TGTGCCAGCAACGGGGGGGCAACAGATACGCAGTATTTT
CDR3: CASNGGATDTQYF

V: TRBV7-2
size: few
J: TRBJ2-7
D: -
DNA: TGTGCCAGCAGCATCGGACGCTTGAGGGACACGTCCTACGAGCAGTACTTC
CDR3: CASSIGRLRDTSYEQYF

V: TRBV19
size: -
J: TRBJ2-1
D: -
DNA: TGTGCCAGTAGCAGTGACGGGGCCAGCTCCTACAATGAGCAGTTCTTC
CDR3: CASSSDGASSYNEQFF

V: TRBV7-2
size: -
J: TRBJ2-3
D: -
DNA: TGTGCCAGCAGCTATGGACCTCCGGCTTCAGGAGGTACGCAGTATTTT
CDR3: CASSYGPPASGGTQYF

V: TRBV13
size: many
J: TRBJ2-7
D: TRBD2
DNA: TGTGCCAGCAGCTTCGCTAGCGGGGGGGCCTACGAGCAGTACTTC
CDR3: CASSFASGGAYEQYF

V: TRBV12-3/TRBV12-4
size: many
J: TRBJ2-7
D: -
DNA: TGTGCCAGCAGTTTGGGACCGCCGACCTACGAGCAGTACTTC
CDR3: CASSLGPPTYEQYF

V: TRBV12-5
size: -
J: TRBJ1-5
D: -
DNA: TGTGCTAGTGGTTTGGAGGGGGGCAATCAGCCCCAGCATTTT
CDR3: CASGLEGGNQPQHF

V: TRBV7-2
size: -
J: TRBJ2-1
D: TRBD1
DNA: TGTGCCAGCAGCTCACGTTTGGGACAGTCCTACAATGAGCAGTTCTTC
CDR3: CASSSRLGQSYNEQFF

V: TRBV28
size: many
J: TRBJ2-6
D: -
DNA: TGTGCCAGCAGTTTAAGGGCATCCTCTGGGGCCAACGTCCTGACTTTC
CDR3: CASSLRASSGANVLTF

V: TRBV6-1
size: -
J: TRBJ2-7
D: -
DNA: TGTGCCAGCAGTCGGGACTTCCTCAGTGAGCAGTACTTC
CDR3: CASSRDFLSEQYF

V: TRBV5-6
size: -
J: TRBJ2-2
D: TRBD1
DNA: TGTGCCAGCAGCACGGGACAGCCGAACACCGGGGAGCTGTTTTTT
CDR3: CASSTGQPNTGELFF

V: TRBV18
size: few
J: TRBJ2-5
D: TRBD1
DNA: TGTGCCAGCTCACCACAATCAACAGGGGCGTACAATGAGCAGTACTTC
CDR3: CASSPQSTGAYNEQYF

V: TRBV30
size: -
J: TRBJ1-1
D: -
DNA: TGTGCCTGGAGTGGGGGACTCTTAAACACTGAAGCTTTCTTT
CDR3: CAWSGGLLNTEAFF

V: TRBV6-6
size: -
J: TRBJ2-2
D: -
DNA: TGTGCCAGCAGACCAGGGGACCCCGGGGAGCGGTTTTTT
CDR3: CASRPGDPGERFF

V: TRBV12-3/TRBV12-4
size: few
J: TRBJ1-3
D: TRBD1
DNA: TGTGCCAGCAGTTTCCCGACAGGGACTGGAAACACCATATATTTT
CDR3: CASSFPTGTGNTIYF

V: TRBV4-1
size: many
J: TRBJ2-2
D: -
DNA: TGCGCCAGCAGCCGACAGGAGAACACCGGGGAGCTGTTTTTT
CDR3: CASSRQENTGELFF

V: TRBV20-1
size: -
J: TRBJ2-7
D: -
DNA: TGCAGTGCTAAGAAGGGACGGGATCCACCCTACGAGCAGTATTTC
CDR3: CSAKKGRDPPYEQYF